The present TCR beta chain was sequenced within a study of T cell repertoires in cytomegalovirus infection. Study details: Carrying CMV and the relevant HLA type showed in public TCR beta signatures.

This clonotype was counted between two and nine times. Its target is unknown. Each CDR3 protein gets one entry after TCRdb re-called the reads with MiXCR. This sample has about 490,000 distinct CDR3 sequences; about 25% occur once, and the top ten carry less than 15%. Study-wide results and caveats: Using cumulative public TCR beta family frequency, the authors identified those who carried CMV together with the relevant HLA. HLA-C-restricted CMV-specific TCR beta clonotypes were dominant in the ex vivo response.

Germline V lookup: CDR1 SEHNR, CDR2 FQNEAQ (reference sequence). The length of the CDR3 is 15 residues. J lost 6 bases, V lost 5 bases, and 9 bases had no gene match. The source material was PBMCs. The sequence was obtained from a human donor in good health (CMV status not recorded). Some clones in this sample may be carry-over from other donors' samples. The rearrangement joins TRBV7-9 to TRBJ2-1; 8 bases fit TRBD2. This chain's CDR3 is CASSPVTGTSNEQFF. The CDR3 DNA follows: TGTGCCAGCAGCCCCGTGACCGGGACTAGCAATGAGCAGTTCTTC. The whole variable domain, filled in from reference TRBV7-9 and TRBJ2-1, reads DTGVSQNPRHKITKRGQNVTFRCDPISEHNRLYWYRQTLGQGPEFLTYFQNEAQLEKSRLLSDRFSAERPKGSFSTLEIQRTEQGDSAMYLCASSPVTGTSNEQFFGPGTRLTVL.